This TCR beta chain was found in a study of cytomegalovirus exposure and HLA in healthy donors. Study-level points and caveats: Among TCR sequences, most were rare, though some public TCRs appeared in many donors. In most subjects, TCR beta sequences reportedly gave accurate predictions of HLA-A and HLA-B alleles. The authors listed approximately 150 TCR beta chains as cytomegalovirus-associated.

Primers included in the PCR were 60 Vbeta and 13 Jbeta primers. The repertoire was sequenced with immunoSEQ multiplex PCR; TCRdb's copy has only in-frame clones and lacks some. The sample includes fewer than 200,000 clones, around 80% seen only once; the top ten take under 1.5%. As to this clone: Its antigen remains unidentified.

The CDR3 runs 16 residues. Looked up from germline, CDR1 is SGHNT and CDR2 is YYREEE (reference sequence). Trimming left V 1 base short and J 0 bases short, with 12 bases between. The sample comprised PBMCs. The chain uses TRBV5-4 and TRBJ2-3; tentative D call: TRBD2 (6 bases). This TCR was recovered from a man between 18 and 35 years old in good health and CMV-seronegative. The CDR3: CASSLRASDSTDTQYF. Here the CDR3 DNA reads TGTGCCAGCAGCTTGAGAGCTAGCGATAGCACAGATACGCAGTATTTT.